The 9 T cell receptor beta chains in this list originate from one sample, sequenced in a study of OX40 agonist ivuxolimab in advanced cancers. Here immunoSEQ multiplex PCR was the method, and the copy in TCRdb shows in-frame clones only, minus some. This sample yields 90,000 to 100,000 clones, of which approximately 86% are seen a single time; 0.82% belongs to the top ten. The sample here was CD4+ or CD8+ T cells sorted from blood, taken in a trial of the OX40 agonist ivuxolimab. The source of these receptors is an adult with an advanced solid tumor such as melanoma, head and neck, liver or kidney cancer.

V usage is TRBV30 and J usage is TRBJ2-5; D is possibly TRBD1 or TRBD2 (5 bases each). The germline gives CDR1 GTSNPN, CDR2 SVGIG (reference sequence). The CDR3 consists of 13 residues. Trimming cost V 4 bases and J 5 bases, with 14 bases left between them. CDR3 amino acids: CAWNRHEGETQYF. CDR3 bases: TGTGCCTGGAATCGACACGAGGGGGAGACCCAGTACTTC.

The chain combines TRBV11-3 with TRBJ2-2; possible D gene TRBD2, 6 bases. V lost 5 bases to trimming and J lost 7 bases, with 20 bases between them. Germline V gene lookup returns CDR1 SGHNT and CDR2 YENEEA. The CDR3 contains 16 residues. The CDR3 is CASSADPGLSGGELFF. CDR3 bases: TGTGCCAGCAGCGCCGATCCGGGACTCTCGGGCGGGGAGCTGTTTTTT.

V is TRBV2 and J is TRBJ2-6; D perhaps matches TRBD1 (5 bases). V lost 7 bases and J lost 7, with 11 bases in between. The CDR3 contains 13 residues. The V gene's germline CDR1 is SNHLY and CDR2 FYNNEI. In DNA form, the CDR3 reads TGTGCCAGCAAACAGGTTGATGCCAACGTCCTGACTTTC. This encodes CASKQVDANVLTF.

This chain uses TRBV5-6 with TRBJ1-2, with 9 nucleotides matching TRBD1. Germline lookup yields CDR1 SGHDT and CDR2 YYEEEE. CDR3 size: 14 residues. The junction had 7 bases not matched to a gene; V was cut back by 2 bases and J by 8 bases. The CDR3 DNA is TGTGCCAGCAGCTTTTTACAGGGGGCGACGGGCTACACCTTC. This encodes CASSFLQGATGYTF.

Comments on this clone: One junction end disagrees with the germline gene, perhaps due to a read error. Additional DNA sequences in this sample encode the identical CDR3. The V and J genes are TRBV30 and TRBJ2-2; D not certain. CDR3 size: 14 residues. From germline, CDR1 is GTSNPN and CDR2 SVGIG (reference sequence). The DNA of the CDR3 is TGTGCCTGGAAAGGCCGTCCGAATACCGGGGAGCTGTTTTTT. Its translation is CAWKGRPNTGELFF.

The chain links TRBV30 to TRBJ2-7, with D possibly TRBD2 on 6 matching bases. The CDR3 totals 13 residues. Between the trimmed V and J ends, which lost 2 bases and 4 bases, there was a span of 12 bases. The germline CDR1 and CDR2 sequences are GTSNPN and SVGIG (reference sequence). The CDR3 region is CAWSRSGGYEQYF. CDR3 nucleotide sequence: TGTGCCTGGAGTCGCTCAGGAGGGTACGAGCAGTACTTC. The entire variable domain, with the rest obtained from reference TRBV30 and TRBJ2-7, is as follows: SQTIHQWPATLVQPVGSPLSLECTVEGTSNPNLYWYRQAAGRGLQLLFYSVGIGQISSEVPQNLSASRPQDRQFILSSKKLLLSDSGFYLCAWSRSGGYEQYFGPGTRLTVT.

CDR3 nucleotide sequence: TGTGCCAGCAGTTCCGGCCCGGTTACGCAGTATTTT. This gives the protein CASSSGPVTQYF. V usage is TRBV27 and J usage is TRBJ2-3; no clear D. V shed 4 bases and J shed 8 bases, with 10 bases lying between them. The germline CDR1 and CDR2 sequences are MNHEY and SMNVEV (reference sequence). This CDR3 is built from 12 residues.

The chain is built from TRBV29-1 and TRBJ1-1, with D possibly being TRBD1 (6 bases). V lost 6 bases and J lost 0, with 14 bases in between. This CDR3 has 14 amino acids. Germline loops: CDR1 SQVTM, CDR2 ANQGSEA. CDR3 protein: CSVTGSPVNTEAFF. The CDR3 nucleotides read TGCAGCGTAACAGGGTCCCCCGTGAACACTGAAGCTTTCTTT.

The rearrangement joins TRBV30 to TRBJ2-3; possible D gene TRBD2, 6 bases. The germline CDR1 and CDR2 sequences are GTSNPN and SVGIG (reference sequence). Trimming removed 2 bases at V and 1 base at J, with 10 bases between. The CDR3 covers 14 residues. The CDR3 is CAWSRLAGTDTQYF. Here the CDR3 DNA reads TGTGCCTGGAGTAGGTTAGCGGGCACAGATACGCAGTATTTT.